This T cell receptor beta chain was documented in a study of shared clonotypes between healthy human individuals. The study, taken as a whole, reports: Researchers found naive subsets generally carried larger estimated richness than memory subsets.

Profiled with immunoSEQ multiplex PCR; TCRdb holds only in-frame clones, not every one. Of around 1 million clones listed, less than 85% are singletons. As for this clone: The antigen is undetermined.

Trimming removed 3 bases from V and 10 bases from J; junction bases left unmatched: 12. CDR3 length: 15 amino acids. CDR1 and CDR2 (germline): SNHLY, FYNNEI. The sequence came from a man younger than 35 in good health. Specimen: memory CD4+ T cells sorted from blood. The sample's subset: CD45RA-negative fraction. The V call is TRBV2, the J call TRBJ2-1; 7 bases map to TRBD2. CDR3: CASSDSAGVTGEQFF. Written as DNA, the CDR3 is TGTGCCAGCAGTGATTCGGCGGGAGTAACGGGAGAGCAGTTCTTC.